This T cell receptor beta chain came from a study of OX40 agonist ivuxolimab in advanced cancers. At the level of the study: The dose-escalation cohort was about 83% male, with a mean age of around 60 years, ranging about 20 to 79. Under the entry rules, prior anti-PD-1, anti-PD-L1 or anti-CTLA-4 therapy was allowed, and more than 35% had some.

Sequenced by immunoSEQ multiplex PCR; TCRdb stores in-frame clones only, minus some. The table shows under 20,000 clones, with roughly four fifths occurring only once. Regarding the study as a whole: Relative to CD4+ cells, CD8+ T cells on average had more expanded clones.

As concerns this clone: Its antigen is undetermined.

V was trimmed by 0 bases and J by 0 bases, leaving 7 bases between them. The CDR3 contains 15 residues. Germline CDR1 LGHNA, CDR2 YSLEER. This sequence was found in an adult with an advanced solid tumor such as melanoma, head and neck, liver or kidney cancer. J is TRBJ2-3 and V is TRBV4-3; no firm D call. Here the sequenced sample was CD4+ or CD8+ T cells sorted from blood, taken in a trial of the OX40 agonist ivuxolimab. The CDR3 nucleotides read TGCGCCAGCAGCCAAGATCACAGTAGCACAGATACGCAGTATTTT. It yields the protein CASSQDHSSTDTQYF.